This T cell receptor (beta chain) was sequenced for a study of regulatory T cells in long-lasting Graves disease. The authors built TCR beta libraries using iRepertoire HTBI primers and Arm-PCR of CDR3 regions. MiXCR, applied by TCRdb to the multiplex PCR reads, yields one record per CDR3 protein. In the table there are around 400,000 distinct CDR3 sequences, around 20% of which are singletons. The ends lost 4 bases at V and 5 bases at J; junction bases unmatched: 6. Germline V gene sequence: CDR1 ENHRY, CDR2 SYGVKD. This CDR3 has 15 residues. Time point described: persistent/refractory GD, antithyroid drugs over 5 years with positive TRAb. Making the TCR library involved RNA that had been extracted from PBMCs.

The clonotype originates from a female donor with Graves disease. The source material was peripheral blood mononuclear cells (PBMCs), sampled when the disease was refractory, from a patient treated with antithyroid drugs. J is TRBJ2-2 and V is TRBV10-3; 8 bases are a match to TRBD1. CDR3 region: CAISGGQERTGELFF. The CDR3 DNA sequence: TGTGCCATCAGTGGGGGACAGGAGAGGACCGGGGAGCTGTTTTTT.